This TCR beta chain was sequenced during a study of regulatory T cells in long-lasting Graves disease. About the research overall: Persistent Graves' disease required over 5 years of antithyroid drugs and positive TSH receptor antibodies.

V dropped 6 bases and J dropped 0; count of bases not matched to a gene: 6. This CDR3 region has 18 residues. CDR1 is SGHAT, CDR2 FQNNGV, per germline. This clonotype appeared many times. The antigen is unknown. Time point indicated: persistent/refractory GD, antithyroid drugs over 5 years with positive TRAb. Researchers made the TCR library from RNA that was extracted from PBMCs. Guidelines of the American Thyroid Association were used to diagnose Graves' disease. Construction of TCR beta libraries relied on iRepertoire HTBI primers and on Arm-PCR targeting CDR3 regions. One entry per CDR3 protein, called by TCRdb with MiXCR from the multiplex PCR reads. The table records 300,000 to 500,000 distinct CDR3 sequences, around 20% of them present only once. Whole-study findings and limits: Relative to new patients (around 1,000), persistent patients exhibited greater sharing of public clonotypes (over 2,500). Thyroid tissue went unexamined; only peripheral blood was analyzed.

The V call is TRBV11-2, the J call TRBJ2-6; 12 bases are a match to TRBD2. The sequence came from a female donor with Graves disease. The input for sequencing was peripheral blood mononuclear cells (PBMCs), taken when the disease was refractory, from a patient treated with antithyroid drugs. The CDR3 spells CASRSTSGGTSGANVLTF. The CDR3 nucleotides read TGTGCCAGCAGGTCGACTAGCGGGGGTACCTCTGGGGCCAACGTCCTGACTTTC.